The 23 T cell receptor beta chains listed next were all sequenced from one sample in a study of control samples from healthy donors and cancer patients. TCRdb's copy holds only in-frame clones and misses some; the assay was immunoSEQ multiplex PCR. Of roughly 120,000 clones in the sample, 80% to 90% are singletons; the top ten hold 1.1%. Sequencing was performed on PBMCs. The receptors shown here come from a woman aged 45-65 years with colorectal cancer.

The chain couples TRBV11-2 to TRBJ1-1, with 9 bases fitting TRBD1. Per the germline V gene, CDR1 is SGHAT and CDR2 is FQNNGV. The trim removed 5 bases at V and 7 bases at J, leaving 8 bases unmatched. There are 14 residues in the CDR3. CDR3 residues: CASSPTGTGYEAFF. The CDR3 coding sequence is TGTGCCAGCAGCCCGACCGGGACAGGGTATGAAGCTTTCTTT.

This CDR3 is CATSDFRGDTQYF. In DNA form, the CDR3 reads TGTGCCACCAGTGATTTTCGGGGGGATACGCAGTATTTT. The genes are TRBV24-1 and TRBJ2-3; D may be TRBD2 (6 bases). V lost 1 base to trimming and J lost 6 bases, with 7 bases between them. Germline lookup yields CDR1 KGHDR and CDR2 SFDVKD. CDR3 length: 13 amino acids.

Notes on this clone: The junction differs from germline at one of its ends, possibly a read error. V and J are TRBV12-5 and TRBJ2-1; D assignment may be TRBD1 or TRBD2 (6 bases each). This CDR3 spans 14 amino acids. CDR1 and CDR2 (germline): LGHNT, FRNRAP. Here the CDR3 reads CACGLRGDGDEQFF. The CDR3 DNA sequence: TGTGCTTGTGGTTTGAGGGGGGACGGGGATGAGCAGTTCTTC.

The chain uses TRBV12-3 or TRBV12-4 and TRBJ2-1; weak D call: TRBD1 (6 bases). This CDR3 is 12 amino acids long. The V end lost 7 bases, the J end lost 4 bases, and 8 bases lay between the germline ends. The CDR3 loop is CASTGQYNEQFF. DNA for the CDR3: TGTGCCAGCACCGGACAGTACAATGAGCAGTTCTTC.

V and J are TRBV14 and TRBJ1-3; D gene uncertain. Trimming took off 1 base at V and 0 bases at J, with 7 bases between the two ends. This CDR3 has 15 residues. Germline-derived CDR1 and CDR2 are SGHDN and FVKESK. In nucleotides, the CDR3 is TGTGCCAGCAGCCAAGTTGGAAGCTCTGGAAACACCATATATTTT. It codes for CASSQVGSSGNTIYF.

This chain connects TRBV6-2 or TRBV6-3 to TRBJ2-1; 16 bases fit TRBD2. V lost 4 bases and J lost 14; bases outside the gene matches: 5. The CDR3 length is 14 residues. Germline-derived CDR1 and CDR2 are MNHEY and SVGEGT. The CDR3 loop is CASSSGTSGRAKFF. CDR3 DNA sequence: TGTGCCAGCAGTTCCGGGACTAGCGGGAGGGCCAAGTTCTTC.

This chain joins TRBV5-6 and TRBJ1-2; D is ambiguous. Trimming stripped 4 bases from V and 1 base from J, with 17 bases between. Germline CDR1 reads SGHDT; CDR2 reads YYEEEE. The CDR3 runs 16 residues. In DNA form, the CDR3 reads TGTGCCAGCAGCCTAGTGCGGCCGGACTTTAACTATGGCTACACCTTC. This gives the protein CASSLVRPDFNYGYTF.

The CDR3 DNA sequence: TGTGCCAGCAGCCACAAGGGAGGGGTCCGAGGAGCTTTCTTT. Translated: CASSHKGGVRGAFF. V usage is TRBV3-1 (or the pseudogene TRBV3-2) and J usage is TRBJ1-1; D may be TRBD1 (5 bases). CDR1 and CDR2 (germline): LGHDT, YNNKEL (reference sequence). The CDR3 sequence is 14 residues long. Trimming took 3 bases from V and 10 from J, leaving 18 bases between them.

The DNA of the CDR3 is TGTGCCAGCTCAACCCCATTGGACAGGGGGCCCACCCAGTACTTC. Its protein is CASSTPLDRGPTQYF. J is TRBJ2-5 and V is TRBV18; 11 bases are a match to TRBD1. Germline lookup yields CDR1 KGHSH and CDR2 LQKENI. The CDR3 consists of 15 residues. V dropped 5 bases and J dropped 8; count of bases not matched to a gene: 10.

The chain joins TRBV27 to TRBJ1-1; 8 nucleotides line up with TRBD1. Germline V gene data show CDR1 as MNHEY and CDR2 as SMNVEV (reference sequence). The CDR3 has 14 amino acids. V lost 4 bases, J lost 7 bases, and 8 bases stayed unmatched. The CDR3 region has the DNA TGTGCCAGCAGTTACACGGGGACAGGTGATGAAGCTTTCTTT. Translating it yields CASSYTGTGDEAFF.

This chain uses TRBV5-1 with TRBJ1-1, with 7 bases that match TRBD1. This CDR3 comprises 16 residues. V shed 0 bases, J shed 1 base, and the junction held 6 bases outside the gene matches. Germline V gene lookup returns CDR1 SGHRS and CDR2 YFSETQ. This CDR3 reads CASSLDTQGSNTEAFF. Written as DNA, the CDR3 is TGCGCCAGCAGCTTGGACACACAGGGGTCGAACACTGAAGCTTTCTTT.

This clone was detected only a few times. The CDR3 region is CASAPGLAGDNEQFF. CDR3 DNA sequence: TGTGCCAGCGCTCCTGGACTAGCGGGAGACAATGAGCAGTTCTTC. The V gene is TRBV27, the J gene TRBJ2-1; 13 positions match TRBD2. Germline V CDR1 and CDR2: MNHEY, SMNVEV (reference sequence). There are 15 residues in the CDR3. The V and J ends lost 8 bases and 5 bases, in that order; junction bases with no gene match: 6.

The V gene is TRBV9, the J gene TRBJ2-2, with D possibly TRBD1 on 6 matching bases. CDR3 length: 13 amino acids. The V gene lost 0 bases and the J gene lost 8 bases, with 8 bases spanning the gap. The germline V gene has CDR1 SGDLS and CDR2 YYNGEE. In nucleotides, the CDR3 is TGTGCCAGCAGCGTAGTCAGGGGAGGGGAGCTGTTTTTT. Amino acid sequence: CASSVVRGGELFF. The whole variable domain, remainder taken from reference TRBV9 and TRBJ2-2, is DSGVTQTPKHLITATGQRVTLRCSPRSGDLSVYWYQQSLDQGLQFLIQYYNGEERAKGNILERFSAQQFPDLHSELNLSSLELGDSALYFCASSVVRGGELFFGEGSRLTVL.

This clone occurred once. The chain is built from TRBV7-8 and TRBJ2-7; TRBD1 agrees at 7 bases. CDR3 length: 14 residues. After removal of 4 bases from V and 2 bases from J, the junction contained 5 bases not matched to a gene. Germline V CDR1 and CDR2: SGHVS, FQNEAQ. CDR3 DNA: TGTGCCAGCAGCTGGGTCAGGGGGACCTACGAGCAGTACTTC. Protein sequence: CASSWVRGTYEQYF.

Here the CDR3 reads CASKTGAPRGTGELFF. The CDR3 DNA follows: TGTGCCAGCAAGACAGGGGCCCCCCGGGGAACCGGGGAGCTGTTTTTT. The genes are TRBV27 and TRBJ2-2; 8 nucleotides align to TRBD1. CDR3 size: 16 residues. Germline lookup yields CDR1 MNHEY and CDR2 SMNVEV (reference sequence). With 7 bases clipped from V and 5 bases from J, the junction kept 12 bases outside the gene matches.

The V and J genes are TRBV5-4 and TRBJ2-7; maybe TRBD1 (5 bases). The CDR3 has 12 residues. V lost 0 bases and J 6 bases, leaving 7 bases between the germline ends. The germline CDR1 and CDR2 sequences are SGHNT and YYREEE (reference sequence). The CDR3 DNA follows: TGTGCCAGCAGCTTGGCAGGGTCCGAGCAGTACTTC. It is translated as CASSLAGSEQYF.

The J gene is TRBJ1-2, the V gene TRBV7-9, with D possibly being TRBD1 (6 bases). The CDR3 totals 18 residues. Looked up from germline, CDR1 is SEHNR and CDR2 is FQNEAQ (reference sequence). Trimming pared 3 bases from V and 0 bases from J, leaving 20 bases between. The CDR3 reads CASSFTGRGGEANYGYTF. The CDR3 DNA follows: TGTGCCAGCAGCTTCACCGGGAGGGGGGGCGAGGCTAACTATGGCTACACCTTC.

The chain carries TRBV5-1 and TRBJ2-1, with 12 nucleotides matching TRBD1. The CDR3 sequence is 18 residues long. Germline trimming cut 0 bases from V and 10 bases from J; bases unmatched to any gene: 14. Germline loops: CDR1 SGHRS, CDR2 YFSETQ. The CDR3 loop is CASSLAVSGQGAAREQFF. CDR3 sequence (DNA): TGCGCCAGCAGCTTGGCCGTGTCGGGACAGGGGGCGGCCAGGGAGCAGTTCTTC.

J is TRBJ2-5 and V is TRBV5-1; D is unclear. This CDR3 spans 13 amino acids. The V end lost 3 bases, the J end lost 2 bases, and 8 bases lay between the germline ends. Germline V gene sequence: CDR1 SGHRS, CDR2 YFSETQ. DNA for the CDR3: TGCGCCAGCAGCTCGACATATCAAGAGACCCAGTACTTC. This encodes CASSSTYQETQYF.

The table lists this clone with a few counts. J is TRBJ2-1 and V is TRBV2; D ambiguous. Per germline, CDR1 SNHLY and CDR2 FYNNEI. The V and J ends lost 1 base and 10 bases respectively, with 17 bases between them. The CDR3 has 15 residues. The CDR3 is CASSEGLIPGTEQFF. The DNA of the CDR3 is TGTGCCAGCAGTGAAGGGTTAATCCCGGGCACGGAGCAGTTCTTC.

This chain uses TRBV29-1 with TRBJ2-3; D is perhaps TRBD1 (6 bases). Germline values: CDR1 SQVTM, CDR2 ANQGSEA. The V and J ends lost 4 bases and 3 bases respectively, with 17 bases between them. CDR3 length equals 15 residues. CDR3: CSVVFGAQGTDTQYF. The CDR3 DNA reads TGCAGCGTTGTTTTCGGAGCGCAGGGGACAGATACGCAGTATTTT.

CDR3 in amino acids: CASSPSDTGGAFF. Here the CDR3 DNA reads TGTGCCAGCAGCCCCTCCGACACCGGTGGGGCTTTCTTT. This chain joins TRBV7-9 and TRBJ1-1; D not certain. The ends were cut back, 5 bases at V and 11 bases at J, with 18 bases in the middle. The CDR3 spans 13 residues. Germline values: CDR1 SEHNR, CDR2 FQNEAQ (reference sequence).

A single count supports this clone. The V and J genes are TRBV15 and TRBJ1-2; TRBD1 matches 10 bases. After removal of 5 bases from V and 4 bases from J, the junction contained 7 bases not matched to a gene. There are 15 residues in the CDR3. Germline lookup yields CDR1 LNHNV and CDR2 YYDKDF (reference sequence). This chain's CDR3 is CATSYATGGTYGYTF. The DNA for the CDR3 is TGTGCCACCAGCTACGCGACAGGGGGCACCTATGGCTACACCTTC.